Listed below are T cell receptor beta chains from one sample, sequenced in a study of T cell responses to AZD1222 COVID-19 vaccine. Measured with immunoSEQ multiplex PCR; TCRdb has only the in-frame clones, and not every one. Among over 100,000 clones, 86% were seen once, and the ten largest hold under 25%. The material was peripheral blood, obtained on day 0 of AZD1222 vaccination. Receptors were obtained from an adult in good health. CDR3s include the opening cysteine and the closing phenylalanine or tryptophan. A D gene is named only where the DNA matches it firmly. Part of the rows lack a size; the others show once, few, many or a class for expanded clones.

j_gene: TRBJ2-7
abundance: few
d_gene: .
v_gene: TRBV5-1
CDR3nt: TGCGCCAGCAGCAAGGGGACCAGTAGCTCCTACGAGCAGTACTTC
CDR3aa: CASSKGTSSSYEQYF

j_gene: TRBJ2-7
abundance: .
d_gene: TRBD1
v_gene: TRBV5-1
CDR3nt: TGCGCCAGCAGCTTTGCCCCCGGACAGGGCTACGAGCAGTACTTC
CDR3aa: CASSFAPGQGYEQYF

j_gene: TRBJ2-5
abundance: few
d_gene: .
v_gene: TRBV29-1
CDR3nt: TGCAGCGTTGTAAGCGGCCAAGAGACCCAGTACTTC
CDR3aa: CSVVSGQETQYF

j_gene: TRBJ2-3
abundance: .
d_gene: .
v_gene: TRBV27
CDR3nt: TGTGCCAGCAGTTTCACGGGGGGCCCAGATACGCAGTATTTT
CDR3aa: CASSFTGGPDTQYF

j_gene: TRBJ2-7
abundance: once
d_gene: TRBD1
v_gene: TRBV3-1/TRBV3-2
CDR3nt: TGTGCCAGCAGCCAAATTACGGACAGGAGCTACTACGAGCAGTACTTC
CDR3aa: CASSQITDRSYYEQYF

j_gene: TRBJ1-5
abundance: .
d_gene: .
v_gene: TRBV5-6
CDR3nt: TGTGCCAGCAGCTCAAGGGACAAAGGCAATCAGCCCCAGCATTTT
CDR3aa: CASSSRDKGNQPQHF

j_gene: TRBJ1-5
abundance: .
d_gene: .
v_gene: TRBV5-3
CDR3nt: TGTGCCAGGCCGGGACATAATTTTAGCAATCAGCCCCAGCATTTT
CDR3aa: CARPGHNFSNQPQHF

j_gene: TRBJ1-1
abundance: .
d_gene: .
v_gene: TRBV6-4
CDR3nt: TGTGCCAGCAGTATCTCACGGAACACTGAAGCTTTCTTT
CDR3aa: CASSISRNTEAFF

j_gene: TRBJ1-2
abundance: .
d_gene: .
v_gene: TRBV9
CDR3nt: TGTGCCAGCAGCGTAGACGGCACGGACTATGGCTACACCTTC
CDR3aa: CASSVDGTDYGYTF

j_gene: TRBJ1-2
abundance: .
d_gene: .
v_gene: TRBV5-1
CDR3nt: TGCGCCAGCAGCTTGGACAGGTTCGGGCATGGCTACACCTTC
CDR3aa: CASSLDRFGHGYTF

j_gene: TRBJ1-1
abundance: once
d_gene: .
v_gene: TRBV4-3
CDR3nt: TGCGCCAGCAGCCAAGGAAGGGTCGCGGGGAACACTGAAGCTTTCTTT
CDR3aa: CASSQGRVAGNTEAFF

j_gene: TRBJ2-5
abundance: .
d_gene: .
v_gene: TRBV5-4
CDR3nt: TGTGCCAGCAGCCCCGGACAGTTCGGGGCGCAAGAGACCCAGTACTTC
CDR3aa: CASSPGQFGAQETQYF

j_gene: TRBJ1-1
abundance: .
d_gene: .
v_gene: TRBV3-1/TRBV3-2
CDR3nt: TGTGCCAGCAGCCCCTTACCCGGAACTGAAGCTTTCTTT
CDR3aa: CASSPLPGTEAFF

j_gene: TRBJ2-6
abundance: .
d_gene: .
v_gene: TRBV7-8
CDR3nt: TGTGCCAGCAGCCCAAGGTTCTCTGGGGCCAACGTCCTGACTTTC
CDR3aa: CASSPRFSGANVLTF

j_gene: TRBJ2-2
abundance: .
d_gene: TRBD2
v_gene: TRBV7-2
CDR3nt: TGTGCCAGCAGCAGAGGGACTAGCCTTCACACCGGGGAGCTGTTTTTT
CDR3aa: CASSRGTSLHTGELFF

j_gene: TRBJ2-2
abundance: .
d_gene: .
v_gene: TRBV24-1
CDR3nt: TGTGCCACCAGTGACCCCCTGGAGACCAGGGGTCCCGGGGAGCTGTTTTTT
CDR3aa: CATSDPLETRGPGELFF

j_gene: TRBJ2-7
abundance: .
d_gene: .
v_gene: TRBV28
CDR3nt: TGTGCCAGCAGTAACCCCCCACGGGGGAGGAGCTCCTACGAGCAGTACTTC
CDR3aa: CASSNPPRGRSSYEQYF

j_gene: TRBJ1-6
abundance: .
d_gene: .
v_gene: TRBV7-6
CDR3nt: TGTGCCAGCAGCCCTTCTATAAATTCACCCCTCCACTTT
CDR3aa: CASSPSINSPLHF

j_gene: TRBJ2-2
abundance: .
d_gene: TRBD1
v_gene: TRBV27
CDR3nt: TGTGCCAGCAGTTTCCGTGTAGCAGGGGGCAACACCGGGGAGCTGTTTTTT
CDR3aa: CASSFRVAGGNTGELFF

j_gene: TRBJ1-1
abundance: .
d_gene: TRBD1
v_gene: TRBV18
CDR3nt: TGTGCCAGCTCGACAGGGGCGGGAGGAAACACTGAAGCTTTCTTT
CDR3aa: CASSTGAGGNTEAFF

j_gene: TRBJ2-3
abundance: .
d_gene: TRBD2
v_gene: TRBV6-2/TRBV6-3
CDR3nt: TGTGCCAGCAGTACGCTCCGACTAGCGGGGGGGCCAGATACGCAGTATTTT
CDR3aa: CASSTLRLAGGPDTQYF

j_gene: TRBJ2-7
abundance: .
d_gene: .
v_gene: TRBV27
CDR3nt: TGTGCCAGCAGTCCCCGGGGGTCACGTGTTGAGTACTTC
CDR3aa: CASSPRGSRVEYF

j_gene: TRBJ2-1
abundance: .
d_gene: .
v_gene: TRBV11-3
CDR3nt: TGTGCCAGCAGCCTAGCGACAGGGAGCGATGAGCAGTTCTTC
CDR3aa: CASSLATGSDEQFF

j_gene: TRBJ2-2
abundance: .
d_gene: .
v_gene: TRBV28
CDR3nt: TGTGCCAGCAGTTTAATTGGGTACAGAACAGGGAACACCGGGGAGCTGTTTTTT
CDR3aa: CASSLIGYRTGNTGELFF